The 22 T cell receptor beta chains reported below all come from one sample, sequenced in a study of blood T cell repertoires in COVID-19. The method was immunoSEQ multiplex PCR; TCRdb's version includes in-frame clones alone and lacks a portion of them. Here the sample spans some 120,000 clones, almost 70% being singletons. The sequencing sample was made of peripheral blood. These receptors originate from an older woman with acute or convalescent COVID-19.

V is TRBV19 and J is TRBJ1-5; D not resolved. In germline, CDR1 is LNHDA, CDR2 SQIVND (reference sequence). This CDR3 contains 14 residues. Trimming left V 5 bases short and J 4 bases short, with 12 bases between. CDR3 nucleotide sequence: TGTGCCAGTAGTGAGCGGCAGTTTAATCAGCCCCAGCATTTT. Amino acids: CASSERQFNQPQHF.

The chain combines TRBV29-1 with TRBJ2-1; D ambiguous. Deletions cut 0 bases from V and 7 bases from J, with 10 bases between. Germline assignment: CDR1 SQVTM and CDR2 ANQGSEA. The CDR3 runs to 13 residues. Written as DNA, the CDR3 is TGCAGCGTTGAAGATTTGAGGTCGAATGAGCAGTTCTTC. Translated: CSVEDLRSNEQFF.

The gene calls are TRBV30 and TRBJ1-5, with D perhaps TRBD1 (6 bases). V shed 7 bases and J shed 9 bases, with 16 bases lying between them. Germline V CDR1 and CDR2: GTSNPN, SVGIG (reference sequence). There are 12 residues in the CDR3. CDR3 nucleotides: TGTGCCTTTAAACAGGGAAAAGGGCCCCAGCATTTT. The encoded protein is CAFKQGKGPQHF. The variable domain in full, completed from reference TRBV30 and TRBJ1-5, reads SQTIHQWPATLVQPVGSPLSLECTVEGTSNPNLYWYRQAAGRGLQLLFYSVGIGQISSEVPQNLSASRPQDRQFILSSKKLLLSDSGFYLCAFKQGKGPQHFGDGTRLSIL.

This chain joins TRBV10-2 and TRBJ2-1, with 7 bases that match TRBD1. The ends lost 5 bases at V and 5 bases at J; junction bases unmatched: 12. The CDR3 covers 16 residues. Germline CDR1 WSHSY, CDR2 SAAADI. CDR3 nucleotides: TGCGCCAGCAGTTTCCCCGCGAGACAGGGACACAATGAGCAGTTCTTC. Amino acids: CASSFPARQGHNEQFF.

The chain uses TRBV5-1 and TRBJ1-2, with D possibly TRBD1 on 6 matching bases. The germline V gene encodes CDR1 SGHRS and CDR2 YFSETQ. The CDR3 is 15 amino acids. V lost 0 bases and J 0 bases, leaving 9 bases between the germline ends. CDR3 sequence reads: CASSLAGATNYGYTF. The CDR3, as DNA: TGCGCCAGCAGCTTGGCAGGGGCAACTAACTATGGCTACACCTTC.

This chain uses TRBV21-1 with TRBJ2-1; the table's D call, TRBD1, was not checked against the DNA. TRBV21-1 is flagged as a pseudogene. CDR3 length equals 17 residues. CDR3 protein: CASSKRVRTGGKDEQFF. The CDR3 DNA reads TGTGCCAGCAGCAAACGGGTCAGGACAGGGGGCAAAGATGAGCAGTTCTTC.

This CDR3 reads CASSLGTGGHNEQFF. The CDR3 DNA reads as TGCGCCAGCAGCTTGGGGACAGGGGGACACAATGAGCAGTTCTTC. The chain carries TRBV5-1 and TRBJ2-1; TRBD1 matches 10 bases. The CDR3 covers 15 residues. V shed 0 bases, J shed 5 bases, and the junction held 2 bases outside the gene matches. Germline CDR1 and CDR2: SGHRS and YFSETQ.

The chain is built from TRBV6-1 and TRBJ1-2; D possibly corresponds to TRBD1 (5 bases). CDR1 is MNHNS and CDR2 is SASEGT in the germline V gene. The CDR3 runs 15 residues. The V gene lost 0 bases and the J gene lost 5 bases, with 13 bases spanning the gap. Here the CDR3 reads CASSEAFARAYGYTF. CDR3 DNA sequence: TGTGCCAGCAGTGAAGCTTTCGCCAGGGCTTATGGCTACACCTTC.

This chain connects TRBV10-3 to TRBJ1-2; 7 nucleotides match TRBD1. This CDR3 is 12 amino acids long. Germline V gene sequence: CDR1 ENHRY, CDR2 SYGVKD. Germline trimming cut 4 bases from V and 6 bases from J; bases unmatched to any gene: 2. CDR3 DNA: TGTGCCATCAGTGGACAGGGAGATGGCTACACCTTC. This encodes CAISGQGDGYTF.

This sequence joins TRBV7-2 and TRBJ1-4; no reliable D call. V dropped 3 bases and J dropped 10 bases, with 6 bases sitting between them. The CDR3 is made up of 11 amino acids. The germline gives CDR1 SGHTA, CDR2 FQGNSA. CDR3 DNA sequence: TGTGCCAGCAGCTTTAGTCGAAAACTGTTTTTT. It encodes CASSFSRKLFF.

This clone was counted a few times. The genes are TRBV5-4 and TRBJ2-5; 8 bases match TRBD2. CDR3 length: 13 amino acids. The germline V gene has CDR1 SGHNT and CDR2 YYREEE (reference sequence). V was clipped by 5 bases and J by 2 bases; unmatched bases: 2. The CDR3 DNA follows: TGTGCCAGCAGGCCGGGGGGGCAAGAGACCCAGTACTTC. This encodes CASRPGGQETQYF.

V is TRBV6-2 or TRBV6-3 and J is TRBJ2-3, with D possibly being TRBD2 (5 bases). V was trimmed by 1 base and J by 6 bases, leaving 17 bases between them. CDR1 MNHEY and CDR2 SVGEGT come from the germline V gene. There are 16 residues in the CDR3. Written as DNA, the CDR3 is TGTGCCAGCAGTTACTTTTCCGGATTCCGCGGGGATACGCAGTATTTT. Residues: CASSYFSGFRGDTQYF.

The chain recombines TRBV28 with TRBJ2-7; 7 positions agree with TRBD1. This CDR3 has 13 residues. Germline V lookup: CDR1 MDHEN, CDR2 SYDVKM. Germline trimming cut 6 bases from V and 6 bases from J; bases unmatched to any gene: 8. The CDR3 DNA reads TGTGCCAGCAGAGGCTCGACAGGGCTCGAGCAGTACTTC. Its protein product is CASRGSTGLEQYF.

The gene calls are TRBV4-3 and TRBJ1-2; D not certain. Germline loops: CDR1 LGHNA, CDR2 YSLEER. V dropped 0 bases and J dropped 8 bases, with 13 bases sitting between them. The CDR3 contains 14 residues. The CDR3 reads CASSQDLVLAGYTF. CDR3 DNA: TGCGCCAGCAGCCAAGATTTGGTTCTGGCCGGCTACACCTTC.

The rearrangement uses TRBV25-1 and TRBJ1-1; D is perhaps TRBD1 (5 bases). This CDR3 region has 14 residues. The germline CDR1 and CDR2 sequences are MGHDK and SYGVNS. V lost 4 bases, J lost 3 bases, and 12 bases lay in between. For the CDR3, the DNA is TGTGCCAGCAGTGCCTCAGGGACTTACACTGAAGCTTTCTTT. Encoded protein: CASSASGTYTEAFF.

The J gene is TRBJ1-5, the V gene TRBV2; 8 bases align to TRBD1. The V gene end was trimmed by 7 bases and the J gene end by 4 bases; junction bases not matched to a gene: 9. CDR3 length: 15 residues. The V gene's germline CDR1 is SNHLY and CDR2 FYNNEI. CDR3 DNA: TGTGCCAGCAACCGACAGGGGCGAGGGAATCAGCCCCAGCATTTT. Its protein product is CASNRQGRGNQPQHF.

The rearrangement links TRBV5-6 to TRBJ1-4, with D possibly being TRBD1 (5 bases). V gave up 4 bases and J gave up 2 bases, with 15 bases separating them. Germline CDR1 is SGHDT and CDR2 is YYEEEE. This CDR3 region has 16 residues. CDR3 sequence reads: CASSKAQGFTNEKLFF. DNA of the CDR3: TGTGCCAGCAGCAAGGCTCAGGGTTTTACTAATGAAAAACTGTTTTTT. The variable domain in full, with the rest retrieved from reference TRBV5-6 and TRBJ1-4, is DAGVTQSPTHLIKTRGQQVTLRCSPKSGHDTVSWYQQALGQGPQFIFQYYEEEERQRGNFPDRFSGHQFPNYSSELNVNALLLGDSALYLCASSKAQGFTNEKLFFGSGTQLSVL.

This clone has a count of ten or more. The chain combines TRBV2 with TRBJ1-3, with a weak D call TRBD1 (5 bases). V lost 5 bases to trimming and J lost 0 bases, with 11 bases between them. The CDR3 totals 15 residues. Germline CDR1 and CDR2: SNHLY and FYNNEI. CDR3 in DNA: TGTGCCAGCAGTATGGACATAAACTCTGGAAACACCATATATTTT. It yields the protein CASSMDINSGNTIYF.

The gene calls are TRBV11-2 and TRBJ2-7, with a possible D match to TRBD2 (6 bases). CDR3 length: 14 amino acids. Germline assignment: CDR1 SGHAT and CDR2 FQNNGV. Trimming removed 3 bases at V and 4 bases at J, with 13 bases between. The CDR3 nucleotides read TGTGCCAGCAGCTTCCAGGGAGGTGGGTACGAGCAGTACTTC. This translates into CASSFQGGGYEQYF.

V usage is TRBV7-2 and J usage is TRBJ1-2; 8 bases agree with TRBD1. Germline-derived CDR1 and CDR2 are SGHTA and FQGNSA. This CDR3 has 15 residues. The V segment lost 5 bases and the J segment 2 bases; nucleotides outside the gene matches: 7. The CDR3 here is CASSPGQGPNYGYTF. CDR3 in DNA: TGTGCCAGCAGCCCAGGACAGGGCCCGAACTATGGCTACACCTTC.

This sequence joins TRBV19 and TRBJ2-2, with TRBD1 matching 12 bases. Germline lookup yields CDR1 LNHDA and CDR2 SQIVND (reference sequence). CDR3 size: 17 residues. V was clipped by 3 bases and J by 2 bases; unmatched bases: 4. The CDR3 is CASSMGQGAINTGELFF. CDR3 nucleotides: TGTGCCAGTAGTATGGGACAGGGGGCTATTAACACCGGGGAGCTGTTTTTT.

The J gene is TRBJ1-4, the V gene TRBV5-1; possibly TRBD1 for D (5 bases). Germline-derived CDR1 and CDR2 are SGHRS and YFSETQ. V was cut by 6 bases and J by 0 bases, with 9 bases left in between. This CDR3 is built from 14 residues. CDR3 sequence reads: CASNSGATNEKLFF. The CDR3 region has the DNA TGCGCCAGCAATTCGGGGGCAACTAATGAAAAACTGTTTTTT.